The entry that follows covers one TCR beta chain sequence. This clonotype has ten or more counts. Its antigen specificity is not known. It has no much larger one-base neighbor in the sample; base qualities were not kept. Taken from cysteine to phenylalanine, the CDR3 has 11 residues. Of all the DNA, just the CDR3 is kept, 33 bases in frame from base 1. Relative to germline, V is missing 5 bases and J is missing 13 bases, with 4 bases of the junction outside any gene match. The data were obtained in a study of regulatory T cells in long-lasting Graves disease (dated by TCRdb to the early 2020s). As for the study more broadly: Persistent Graves' disease was defined as persistently positive TSH receptor autoantibodies together with antithyroid drug treatment for over 5 years. TCR sequencing covered roughly 13 persistent and 20 or so newly diagnosed Graves' disease patients, some 33 samples in total. Persistent Graves' disease patients in the clinical cohort had taken antithyroid drugs for roughly ten years on average. Persistent Graves' disease patients were compared with newly diagnosed Graves' disease patients by peripheral blood TCR sequencing and RNA sequencing. The study took place in China and was registered as a clinical trial.

General study outcomes and caveats: More public clonotypes were shared among persistent patients (roughly 3,000) than among newly diagnosed patients (966). Only the TCR beta chain was sequenced and analyzed. Preferential use of TRBV28, TRBJ1-2 and TRBJ2-5 was observed in persistent disease, whereas TRBV20-1 and TRBJ2-1 were favored in newly diagnosed disease. The authors acknowledged the small sample size as a limitation that may reduce accuracy. Compared with newly diagnosed patients, persistent Graves' disease patients had lower TCR Shannon entropy and fewer highly expanded clones, which suggests clonal expansion. Peripheral blood alone was examined, since thyroid tissue, which constituted the primary lesion, could not be accessed.

Library method: multiplex PCR. These reads were obtained on an Illumina HiSeq 4000. TCR beta libraries were built with iRepertoire HTBI primers and Arm-PCR amplification of CDR3 regions. Before sequencing, the PCR products went through gel purification. In the paper's pipeline: A total of roughly 65 TRBV and under 15 TRBJ segments were identified across samples and were used for gene usage analysis of CDR3 amino acid clonotypes. COPE and FqMerger were used to merge the filtered high-quality paired reads into contigs. Contigs were aligned with BLAST to IMGT TRBV, TRBD and TRBJ reference genes, and CDR3 was defined per IMGT. Clonotypes above 0.1% frequency were classified as highly expanded clones. Shannon entropy was used to measure repertoire diversity, and the Gini coefficient was used to measure V-J evenness. A clonotype was considered public if more than one individual shared it. TCRdb reworked the public reads: Q25 trimming with fastp, MiXCR clone assembly, productive beta chains retained. Every entry covers one CDR3 protein and lists the most common genes and DNA from its rows. The V and J calls were not made by the authors but by TCRdb's processing. The table for this sample lists about 470,000 distinct CDR3 sequences; 20% to 25% of them were counted only once. Roughly 8% of the sample is in the top ten clones.

Explained via the paper, the time point label denotes: persistent/refractory GD, antithyroid drugs over 5 years with positive TRAb. For both TCR sequencing and RNA sequencing, RNA was extracted from PBMCs using TRIzol. Graves' disease was diagnosed according to American Thyroid Association guidelines. Patients for the study were recruited at an endocrinology department in Xi'an, China. From each patient, 8 to 10 milliliters of peripheral blood was collected into an EDTA anticoagulant tube. Ficoll Paque Plus density gradient separation was used to isolate PBMCs, and no further T cell sorting was performed. RNA quality was checked with an Agilent 2100 Bioanalyzer and agarose gel, and concentration with a NanoDrop 2000.

The sample was peripheral blood mononuclear cells (PBMCs), taken when the disease was refractory, from a patient treated with antithyroid drugs. The rearranged chain carries TRBV12-3 or TRBV12-4 and TRBJ2-2; 7 central nucleotides agree with TRBD1. This clonotype was obtained from a female donor with Graves disease. The CDR3: CASSPGGVLFF. The DNA is as follows: TGTGCCAGCAGTCCAGGGGGTGTGCTGTTTTTT.